The 3 T cell receptor beta chains presented below share a single source sample, sequenced in a study of long-term antiretroviral therapy in people with HIV. An immunoSEQ assay, version v3.0, was performed at survey level. Clones were sequenced by immunoSEQ multiplex PCR, and TCRdb holds only the in-frame ones, with some missing. The sample shows about 20,000 clones, more than 65% of them seen only once. This sample comprised unsorted PBMCs, obtained less than 2.5 years after starting antiretroviral therapy. Receptors were obtained from a man aged 40-49 years with HIV.

The chain employs TRBV5-1 and TRBJ1-4, with D perhaps matching TRBD1 (6 bases). This CDR3 contains 15 residues. From germline, CDR1 is SGHRS and CDR2 YFSETQ. V was clipped by 3 bases and J by 7 bases, with 16 bases between them. CDR3 DNA: TGCGCCAGCAGCTCGCTGGGGGGCAGGTTTGAAAAACTGTTTTTT. It yields the protein CASSSLGGRFEKLFF.

The J gene is TRBJ1-3, the V gene TRBV15, with D perhaps TRBD1 (5 bases). The V gene lost 0 bases and the J gene lost 9 bases, with 15 bases spanning the gap. The germline V gene encodes CDR1 LNHNV and CDR2 YYDKDF (reference sequence). The CDR3 length is 15 residues. CDR3 in DNA: TGTGCCACCAGCAGAGAACCAGGGCTCGCCAGCACCATATATTTT. It codes for CATSREPGLASTIYF. Full variable domain (missing parts from reference TRBV15 and TRBJ1-3): DAMVIQNPRYQVTQFGKPVTLSCSQTLNHNVMYWYQQKSSQAPKLLFHYYDKDFNNEADTPDNFQSRRPNTSFCFLDIRSPGLGDTAMYLCATSREPGLASTIYFGEGSWLTVV.

The chain combines TRBV7-3 with TRBJ2-5; 8 nucleotides align to TRBD2. Germline values: CDR1 SGHTA, CDR2 FQGTGA. With 5 bases clipped from V and 2 bases from J, the junction kept 10 bases outside the gene matches. CDR3 size: 16 residues. CDR3 region: CASSQNGGAPQETQYF. In DNA form, the CDR3 reads TGTGCCAGCAGCCAGAACGGGGGGGCACCACAAGAGACCCAGTACTTC.